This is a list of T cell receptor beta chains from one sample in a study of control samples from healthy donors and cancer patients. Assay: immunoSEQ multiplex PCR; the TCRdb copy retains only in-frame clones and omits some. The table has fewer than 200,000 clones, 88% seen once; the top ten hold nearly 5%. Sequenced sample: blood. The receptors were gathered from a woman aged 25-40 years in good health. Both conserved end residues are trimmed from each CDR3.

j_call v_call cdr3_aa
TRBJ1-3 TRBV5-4 ASSLESGSGNTIY
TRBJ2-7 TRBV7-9 ASSSTIRTGPRSYEQY
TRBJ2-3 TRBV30 AWSVRGGGTDTQY
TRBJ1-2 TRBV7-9 ASSSQGGLNGYT
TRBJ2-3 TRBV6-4 ASSLAGGSTDTQY
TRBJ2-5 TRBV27 ASSSGTSGTETQY
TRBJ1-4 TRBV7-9 ASSSGADNEKLF
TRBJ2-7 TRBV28 ASSPGGQGAFEQY
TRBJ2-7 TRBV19 ATSQRTYEQY
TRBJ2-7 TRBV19 ASPGLALLPHSYEQY
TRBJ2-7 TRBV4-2 ASSQETSGSYEQY
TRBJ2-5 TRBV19 ASSIRAGQETQY
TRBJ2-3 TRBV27 ASSPLASGSTDTQY
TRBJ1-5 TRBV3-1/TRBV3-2 ASSFGTQPQH
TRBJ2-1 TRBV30 AWSGVSEQF
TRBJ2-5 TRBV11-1 ASSFARRETQY
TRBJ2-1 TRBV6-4 ASSEASGSHNEQF
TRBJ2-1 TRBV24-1 ATSGAGDEQF
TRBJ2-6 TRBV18 ASSPPKRGSGANVLT
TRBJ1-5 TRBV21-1 ASSKPAGDQPQH
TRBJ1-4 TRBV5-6 ASSSQWIRYGKLF
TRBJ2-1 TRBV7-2 ASSSPLLAGALNEQF
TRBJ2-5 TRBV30 AWSVGTFAAETQY
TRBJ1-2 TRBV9 ASSPNGVANYGYT
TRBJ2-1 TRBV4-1 ASSQARGANEQF
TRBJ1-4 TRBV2 ASRGDRNNEKLF
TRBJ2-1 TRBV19 ASSKMEPGNEQF
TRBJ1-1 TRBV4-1 ASSQGLGQGNTEAF
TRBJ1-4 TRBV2 ASSAAGEKLF
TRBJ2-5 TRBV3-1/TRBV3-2 ASSQEGARETQY
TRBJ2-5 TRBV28 ASSRDWDGQETQY
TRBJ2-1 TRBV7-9 ASSPRETMKGEQF
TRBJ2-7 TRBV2 ASMGSGSSSYEQY
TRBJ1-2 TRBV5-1 ASGTAGGGYT
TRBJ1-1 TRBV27 ASSASNRGRSTEAF
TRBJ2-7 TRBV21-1 ASSKRCGRLAGRSYEQY
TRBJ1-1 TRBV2 ASSISWEGTNTEAF
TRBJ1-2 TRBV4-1 ASSQDRGQGAYGYT
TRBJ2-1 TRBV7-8 ASSLDDGPAYNEQF
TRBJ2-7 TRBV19 ASSRGLGTPEQY
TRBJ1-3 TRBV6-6 ASTRASGNTIY
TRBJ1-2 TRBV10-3 AISESGNLGYGYT
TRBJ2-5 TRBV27 ASSLYDRAETQY
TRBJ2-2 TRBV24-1 ATSLQANTGELF
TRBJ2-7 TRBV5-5 ASSFTQSYEQY
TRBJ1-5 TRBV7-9 ASSFSGTGGNQPQH